Below, 20 T cell receptor beta chains from the same sample are listed, as sequenced in a study of metastatic and nonmetastatic thyroid tumors. TCRdb ran MiXCR on the PCR reads. The table records some 15,000 clones, more than 3% of them present only once. Nobody among the patients had been given any treatment before thyroid surgery. The specimen was tumor tissue. The origin of the receptors is a female donor with papillary thyroid cancer or a benign thyroid nodule (not recorded which). Some clones in this sample may be carry-over from other donors' samples.

This clone was seen more than once but under ten times. The chain employs TRBV5-1 and TRBJ2-1, with 11 bases matching TRBD1. The J segment lost 6 bases and the V segment lost 2 bases, leaving 1 base of the junction unmatched. From germline, CDR1 is SGHRS and CDR2 YFSETQ. The CDR3 runs 14 residues. For the CDR3, the DNA is TGCGCCAGCAGCTTCGGGACAGGGGGCAATGAGCAGTTCTTC. This codes for CASSFGTGGNEQFF.

This clone was seen a few times. The chain joins TRBV7-9 to TRBJ2-3; TRBD2 aligns across 8 bases. The CDR3 covers 16 residues. Per germline, CDR1 SEHNR and CDR2 FQNEAQ (reference sequence). Trimming took 5 bases from V and 0 from J; bases not matched to a gene: 7. The CDR3 coding sequence is TGTGCCAGCAGCCCGGGACTAGACCTTAGCACAGATACGCAGTATTTT. The encoded protein is CASSPGLDLSTDTQYF.

This clone was observed at least ten times. The V and J genes are TRBV28 and TRBJ1-2, with D perhaps matching TRBD1 (6 bases). This CDR3 comprises 13 residues. V was clipped by 4 bases and J by 4 bases, with 10 bases between them. Germline V lookup: CDR1 MDHEN, CDR2 SYDVKM. CDR3 nucleotides: TGTGCCAGCAGTTCGGGGGGGGCCTATGGCTACACCTTC. Translating it yields CASSSGGAYGYTF.

The chain combines TRBV12-3 or TRBV12-4 with TRBJ2-7; D could derive from TRBD1 or TRBD2 (5 bases each). This CDR3 is built from 13 residues. V was shortened by 7 bases and J by 0 bases, with 10 bases between the two germline ends. The CDR3 bases are TGTGCCAGCACTTGGGACGGCTCCTACGAGCAGTACTTC. Translating gives CASTWDGSYEQYF.

The gene calls are TRBV6-1 and TRBJ2-1; 8 nucleotides agree with TRBD2. V lost 8 bases and J lost 0; bases outside the gene matches: 9. CDR3 length: 16 residues. Germline-derived CDR1 and CDR2 are MNHNS and SASEGT. This CDR3 reads CASHVTSGSSYNEQFF. The CDR3 coding sequence is TGTGCCAGCCATGTCACTAGCGGAAGCTCCTACAATGAGCAGTTCTTC.

This clone has more than one count but fewer than ten. The chain joins TRBV7-2 to TRBJ1-2; D might be TRBD1 (6 bases). CDR1 is SGHTA, CDR2 FQGNSA, per germline. The CDR3 length is 16 residues. V was trimmed by 5 bases and J by 2 bases, leaving 18 bases between them. The CDR3 loop reads CASSPQGFGGNYGYTF. The CDR3 region has the DNA TGTGCCAGCAGCCCACAGGGATTCGGAGGGAACTATGGCTACACCTTC.

The CDR3 sequence: CASSYSSGQVHYGYTF. DNA for the CDR3: TGCGCCAGCAGCTACTCCTCCGGACAGGTGCACTATGGCTACACCTTC. This chain links TRBV5-1 with TRBJ1-2, with 7 bases that match TRBD1. V lost 3 bases, J lost 3 bases, and 11 bases stayed unmatched. Germline V gives CDR1 SGHRS, CDR2 YFSETQ. This CDR3 is 16 amino acids long. The full variable domain, completed using reference TRBV5-1 and TRBJ1-2, is KAGVTQTPRYLIKTRGQQVTLSCSPISGHRSVSWYQQTPGQGLQFLFEYFSETQRNKGNFPGRFSGRQFSNSRSEMNVSTLELGDSALYLCASSYSSGQVHYGYTFGSGTRLTVV.

The CDR3 DNA sequence: TGTGCCAGCAGCCTAGGACGGAAACTCTACGAGCAGTACTTC. Amino acids: CASSLGRKLYEQYF. J is TRBJ2-7 and V is TRBV12-3 or TRBV12-4; no reliable D call. Trimming stripped 6 bases from V and 3 bases from J, with 15 bases between. This CDR3 has 14 residues.

There are a few counts of this clone. The CDR3 reads CASSLTGERGNEQFF. The CDR3 nucleotides read TGTGCCAGCAGCTTAACAGGGGAGCGGGGCAATGAGCAGTTCTTC. The chain carries TRBV6-1 and TRBJ2-1; D may match TRBD1 or TRBD2 (7 bases each). With 6 bases removed from V and 6 bases from J, the gap between germline ends came to 18 bases. This CDR3 contains 15 residues. The V gene's germline CDR1 is MNHNS and CDR2 SASEGT.

This clone was seen repeatedly, ten times or more. The chain links TRBV3-2 to TRBJ2-7; the table's D gene call, TRBD2, was not cross checked with the DNA. TRBV3-2 is a pseudogene segment. There are 17 residues in the CDR3. The CDR3 bases are TGTGCCAGCAGCCCTGAAGAGCGGGGGGCCATCACCTACGAGCAGTACTTC. Its translation: CASSPEERGAITYEQYF.

The CDR3 nucleotides are TGTGCCAGCATCCCGGGACAAGATAATTCACCCCTCCACTTT. Protein: CASIPGQDNSPLHF. The gene calls are TRBV6-4 and TRBJ1-6, with D possibly TRBD1 on 6 matching bases. The germline V gene has CDR1 MRHNA and CDR2 SNTAGT. The CDR3 contains 14 residues. Trimming shortened V by 7 bases and J by 5 bases, and 12 bases separated the two germline ends.

This chain links TRBV28 with TRBJ2-3; possibly TRBD2 for D (6 bases). Trimming stripped 3 bases from V and 3 bases from J, with 10 bases between. This CDR3 has 14 residues. The germline V gene encodes CDR1 MDHEN and CDR2 SYDVKM. CDR3 amino acids: CASSFVAGTDTQYF. DNA of the CDR3: TGTGCCAGCAGTTTCGTTGCGGGAACAGATACGCAGTATTTT.

This clone has at least ten counts. The chain links TRBV5-1 to TRBJ2-1; 9 bases line up with TRBD1. Germline-derived CDR1 and CDR2 are SGHRS and YFSETQ. The J segment lost 9 bases and the V segment lost 0 bases, leaving 7 bases of the junction unmatched. This CDR3 region has 15 residues. CDR3 residues: CASSLEQGARSEQFF. The CDR3 nucleotides read TGCGCCAGCAGCTTGGAACAGGGGGCGCGTAGTGAGCAGTTCTTC.

This clone has more than one count but fewer than ten. V and J are TRBV6-2 or TRBV6-3 and TRBJ1-3; no definite D call. The length of the CDR3 is 15 residues. V gave up 6 bases and J gave up 0 bases, with 12 bases separating them. Germline values: CDR1 MNHEY, CDR2 SVGEGT. DNA of the CDR3: TGTGCCAGCAGACTGGCCCCGAGCTCTGGAAACACCATATATTTT. This codes for CASRLAPSSGNTIYF.

This chain links TRBV6-5 with TRBJ2-2; 9 nucleotides align to TRBD2. The junction had 0 bases not matched to a gene; V was cut back by 0 bases and J by 1 base. Germline V gives CDR1 MNHEY, CDR2 SVGAGI. This CDR3 contains 16 residues. As DNA, the CDR3 is TGTGCCAGCAGTTACTCGACTAGCGGGAACACCGGGGAGCTGTTTTTT. Translated, it gives CASSYSTSGNTGELFF.

The rearrangement uses TRBV30 and TRBJ1-2; D ambiguous. The CDR3 spans 14 residues. From germline, CDR1 is GTSNPN and CDR2 SVGIG (reference sequence). V was cut by 0 bases and J by 6 bases, with 14 bases left in between. The DNA of the CDR3 is TGTGCCTGGAGTGTAGGAGTTGGGTTTCATGGCTACACCTTC. This encodes CAWSVGVGFHGYTF.

The chain combines TRBV20-1 with TRBJ2-7; 14 bases are a match to TRBD2. V lost 6 bases and J lost 9; bases outside the gene matches: 10. This CDR3 is built from 14 residues. CDR1 is DFQATT and CDR2 is SNEGSKA in the germline V gene (reference sequence). The CDR3 region has the DNA TGCAGTGCAAGGACTAGCGGGAGGTTTGTGGGGCAGTACTTC. This gives the protein CSARTSGRFVGQYF.

The rearrangement links TRBV10-2 to TRBJ2-2, with D possibly TRBD2 on 6 matching bases. Germline CDR1 WSHSY, CDR2 SAAADI. The V gene lost 6 bases and the J gene lost 3 bases, with 8 bases spanning the gap. This CDR3 contains 13 residues. The chain's CDR3 is CASRTSYTGELFF. CDR3 in DNA: TGCGCCAGCAGGACTAGTTACACCGGGGAGCTGTTTTTT.

This clone was detected many times. This sample includes further DNA sequences coding for the same CDR3. The rearrangement uses TRBV28 and TRBJ2-1; 8 nucleotides match TRBD1. CDR3 length: 14 residues. Germline CDR1 and CDR2: MDHEN and SYDVKM. CDR3 sequence (DNA): TGTGCGACCCTCGGGACAGGAGGGTACAATGAGCAGTTCTTC. As protein: CATLGTGGYNEQFF.

The chain recombines TRBV19 with TRBJ2-3; 11 bases match TRBD2. V was clipped by 6 bases and J by 2 bases; unmatched bases: 7. Per germline, CDR1 LNHDA and CDR2 SQIVND (reference sequence). This CDR3 spans 16 amino acids. CDR3: CASSRIAGGSTDTQYF. CDR3 nucleotides: TGTGCCAGTAGCAGAATAGCGGGGGGGTCCACAGATACGCAGTATTTT. The full variable domain, its missing parts supplied by reference TRBV19 and TRBJ2-3, is DGGITQSPKYLFRKEGQNVTLSCEQNLNHDAMYWYRQDPGQGLRLIYYSQIVNDFQKGDIAEGYSVSREKKESFPLTVTSAQKNPTAFYLCASSRIAGGSTDTQYFGPGTRLTVL.